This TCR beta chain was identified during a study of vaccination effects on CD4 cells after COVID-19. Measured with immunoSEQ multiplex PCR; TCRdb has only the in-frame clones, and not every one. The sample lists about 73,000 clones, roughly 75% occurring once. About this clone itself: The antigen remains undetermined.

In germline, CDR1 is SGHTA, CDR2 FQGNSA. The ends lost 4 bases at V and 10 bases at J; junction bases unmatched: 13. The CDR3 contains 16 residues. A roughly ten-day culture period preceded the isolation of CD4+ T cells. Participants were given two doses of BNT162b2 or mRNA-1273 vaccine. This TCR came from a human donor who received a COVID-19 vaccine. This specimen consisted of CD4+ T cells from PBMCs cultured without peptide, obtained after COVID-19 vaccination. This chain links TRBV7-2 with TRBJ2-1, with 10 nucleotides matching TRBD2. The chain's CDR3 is CASSWKRGGLLPEQFF. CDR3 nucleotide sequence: TGTGCCAGCAGCTGGAAGCGGGGGGGCCTTTTGCCGGAGCAGTTCTTC.